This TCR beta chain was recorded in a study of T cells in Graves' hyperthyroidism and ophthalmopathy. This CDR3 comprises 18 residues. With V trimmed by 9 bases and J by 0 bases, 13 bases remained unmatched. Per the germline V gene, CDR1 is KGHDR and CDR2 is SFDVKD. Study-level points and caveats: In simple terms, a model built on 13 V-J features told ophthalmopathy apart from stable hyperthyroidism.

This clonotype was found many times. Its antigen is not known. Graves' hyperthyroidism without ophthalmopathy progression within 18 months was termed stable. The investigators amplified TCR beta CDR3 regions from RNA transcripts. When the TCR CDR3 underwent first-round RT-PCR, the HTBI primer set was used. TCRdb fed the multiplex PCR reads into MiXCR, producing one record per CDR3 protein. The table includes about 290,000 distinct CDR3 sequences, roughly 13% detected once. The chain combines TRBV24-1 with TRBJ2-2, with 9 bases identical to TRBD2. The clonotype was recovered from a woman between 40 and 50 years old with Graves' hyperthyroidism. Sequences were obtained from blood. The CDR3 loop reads CATGEGLGLATNTGELFF. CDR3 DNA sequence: TGTGCCACCGGGGAGGGACTTGGACTAGCGACGAACACCGGGGAGCTGTTTTTT.